The clone carrying this T cell receptor beta chain appeared a few times. The entry originates in a study of blood T cell repertoires in COVID-19. As for the study in general: From the United States, Italy and Spain came samples of acute and convalescent COVID-19. T cells, B-cell-depleted T cells, or PBMCs provided the cDNA or gDNA that served as material.

V was pared by 0 bases and J by 1 base, with 12 bases of the junction left unmatched. The CDR3 runs to 19 residues. Germline values: CDR1 SGHRS, CDR2 YFSETQ. The method was immunoSEQ multiplex PCR; TCRdb's version includes in-frame clones alone and lacks a portion of them. This table has roughly 200,000 clones, nearly 90% appearing once. This clonotype originated in a woman aged 40 to 50 who had recovered from COVID-19. Sequencing was performed on peripheral blood. The gene calls are TRBV5-1 and TRBJ1-5; 8 bases agree with TRBD1. The CDR3 DNA follows: TGCGCCAGCAGCTTGGCACCCCCAGGGGGCGCGATGAGCAATCAGCCCCAGCATTTT. Translating it yields CASSLAPPGGAMSNQPQHF.